This T cell receptor (beta chain) stems from a study of patients and donors after allogeneic stem cell transplantation. This clonotype was recorded at least ten times. Using its own MiXCR run on the RT-PCR reads, TCRdb lists one record per CDR3 protein. The sample consists of over 400,000 distinct CDR3 sequences, 16% of them appearing once. The CDR3 runs 15 residues. In germline, CDR1 is LNHDA, CDR2 SQIVND (reference sequence). V shed 4 bases and J shed 2 bases, with 14 bases lying between them. The V call is TRBV19, the J call TRBJ1-1, with D maybe TRBD1 (6 bases). The sample was blood, either unsorted or a sorted T cell fraction (not recorded which). This receptor was taken from a human donor who was either an allogeneic HSCT recipient or a stem cell or donor lymphocyte infusion donor (not recorded which). It is not recorded whose cells these are; they may come from a transplant donor. Here the CDR3 reads CASSTGAGGNTEAFF. In DNA form, the CDR3 reads TGTGCCAGTAGTACCGGAGCGGGGGGCAACACTGAAGCTTTCTTT.